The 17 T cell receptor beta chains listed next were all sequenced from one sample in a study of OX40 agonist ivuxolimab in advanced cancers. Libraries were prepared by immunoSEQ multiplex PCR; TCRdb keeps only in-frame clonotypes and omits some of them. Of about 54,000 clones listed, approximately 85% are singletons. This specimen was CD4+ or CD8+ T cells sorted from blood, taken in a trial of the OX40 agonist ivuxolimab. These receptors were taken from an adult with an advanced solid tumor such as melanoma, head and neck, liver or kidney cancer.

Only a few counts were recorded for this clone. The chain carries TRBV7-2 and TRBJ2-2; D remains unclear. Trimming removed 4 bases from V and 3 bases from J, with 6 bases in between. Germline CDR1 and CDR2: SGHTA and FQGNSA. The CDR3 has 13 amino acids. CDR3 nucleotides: TGTGCCAGCAGCTCTCTTTACACCGGGGAGCTGTTTTTT. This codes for CASSSLYTGELFF.

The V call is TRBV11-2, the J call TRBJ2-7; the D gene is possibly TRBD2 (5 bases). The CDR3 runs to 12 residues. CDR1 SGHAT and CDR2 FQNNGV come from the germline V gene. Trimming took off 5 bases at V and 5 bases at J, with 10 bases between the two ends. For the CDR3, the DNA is TGTGCCAGCAGCAGAGAGGGTAACGAGCAGTACTTC. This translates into CASSREGNEQYF. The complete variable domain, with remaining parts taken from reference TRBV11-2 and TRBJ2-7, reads EAGVAQSPRYKIIEKRQSVAFWCNPISGHATLYWYQQILGQGPKLLIQFQNNGVVDDSQLPKDRFSAERLKGVDSTLKIQPAKLEDSAVYLCASSREGNEQYFGPGTRLTVT.

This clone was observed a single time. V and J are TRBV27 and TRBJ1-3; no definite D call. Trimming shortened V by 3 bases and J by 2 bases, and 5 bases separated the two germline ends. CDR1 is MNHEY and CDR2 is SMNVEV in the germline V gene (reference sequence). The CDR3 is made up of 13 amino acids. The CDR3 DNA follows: TGTGCCAGCAGTTTGAGGGCTGGAAACACCATATATTTT. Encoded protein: CASSLRAGNTIYF.

The CDR3 reads CASCGLGNSPLHF. In DNA form, the CDR3 reads TGTGCCAGCTGTGGCCTCGGGAATTCACCCCTCCACTTT. The chain is built from TRBV7-8 and TRBJ1-6, with D uncertain. The germline V gene encodes CDR1 SGHVS and CDR2 FQNEAQ. This CDR3 is built from 13 residues. V was pared by 8 bases and J by 7 bases, with 12 bases between.

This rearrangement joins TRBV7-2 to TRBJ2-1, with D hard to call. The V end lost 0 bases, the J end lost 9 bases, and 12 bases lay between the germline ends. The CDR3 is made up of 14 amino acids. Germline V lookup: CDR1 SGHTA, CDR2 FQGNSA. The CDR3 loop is CASSLALALVEQFF. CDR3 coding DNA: TGTGCCAGCAGCTTAGCTCTTGCTTTAGTTGAGCAGTTCTTC.

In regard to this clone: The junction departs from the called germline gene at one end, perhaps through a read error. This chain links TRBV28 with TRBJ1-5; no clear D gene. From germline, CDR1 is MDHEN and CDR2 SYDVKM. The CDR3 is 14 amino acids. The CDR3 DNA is TGTGCCAGCAGTCCCCCGCTCGGGAATCAGGCCCAGCATTTT. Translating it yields CASSPPLGNQAQHF. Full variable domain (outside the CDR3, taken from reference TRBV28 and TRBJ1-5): DVKVTQSSRYLVKRTGEKVFLECVQDMDHENMFWYRQDPGLGLRLIYFSYDVKMKEKGDIPEGYSVSREKKERFSLILESASTNQTSMYLCASSPPLGNQAQHFGDGTRLSIL.

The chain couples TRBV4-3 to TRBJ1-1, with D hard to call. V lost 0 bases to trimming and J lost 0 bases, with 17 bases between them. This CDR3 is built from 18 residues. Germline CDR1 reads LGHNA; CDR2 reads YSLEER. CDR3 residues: CASSQERVGLLMNTEAFF. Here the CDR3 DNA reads TGCGCCAGCAGCCAAGAGAGGGTTGGGCTGCTTATGAACACTGAAGCTTTCTTT.

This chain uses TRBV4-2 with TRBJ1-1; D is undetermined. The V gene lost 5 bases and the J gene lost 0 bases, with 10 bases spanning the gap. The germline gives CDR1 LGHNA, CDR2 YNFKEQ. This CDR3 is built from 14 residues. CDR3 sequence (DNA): TGTGCCAGCAGCTCCACAGAGGTGAACACTGAAGCTTTCTTT. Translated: CASSSTEVNTEAFF.

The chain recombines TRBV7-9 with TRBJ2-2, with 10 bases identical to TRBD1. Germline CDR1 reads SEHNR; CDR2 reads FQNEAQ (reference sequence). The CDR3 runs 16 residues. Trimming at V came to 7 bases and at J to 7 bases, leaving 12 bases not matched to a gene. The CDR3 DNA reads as TGTGCCAGCATTACTACCGGGACAGGGGCGAGCGGGGAGCTGTTTTTT. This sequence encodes CASITTGTGASGELFF.

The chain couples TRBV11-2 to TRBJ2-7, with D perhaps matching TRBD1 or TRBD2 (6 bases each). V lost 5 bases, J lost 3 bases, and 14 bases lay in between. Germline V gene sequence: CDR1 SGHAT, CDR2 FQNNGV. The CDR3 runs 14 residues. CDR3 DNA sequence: TGTGCCAGCAGCCGCGGGACATCGGTCTACGAGCAGTACTTC. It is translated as CASSRGTSVYEQYF.

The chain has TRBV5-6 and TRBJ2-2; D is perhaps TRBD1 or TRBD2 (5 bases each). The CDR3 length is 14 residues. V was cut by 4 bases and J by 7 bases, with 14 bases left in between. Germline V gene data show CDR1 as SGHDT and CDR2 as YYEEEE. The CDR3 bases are TGTGCCAGCAGCGAGGGCTGGGGGAACGGGGAGCTGTTTTTT. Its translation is CASSEGWGNGELFF.

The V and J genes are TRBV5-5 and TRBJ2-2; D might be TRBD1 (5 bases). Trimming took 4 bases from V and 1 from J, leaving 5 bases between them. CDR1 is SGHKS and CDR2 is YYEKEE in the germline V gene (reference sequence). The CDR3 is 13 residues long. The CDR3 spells CASSRGNTGELFF. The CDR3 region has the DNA TGTGCCAGCAGCAGGGGGAACACCGGGGAGCTGTTTTTT.

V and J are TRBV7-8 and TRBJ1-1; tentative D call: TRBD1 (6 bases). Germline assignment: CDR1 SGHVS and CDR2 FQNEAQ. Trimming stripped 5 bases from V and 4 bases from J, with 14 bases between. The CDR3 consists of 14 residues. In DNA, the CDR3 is TGTGCCAGCAGCACCACAGGGTTGAGCACTGAAGCTTTCTTT. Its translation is CASSTTGLSTEAFF.

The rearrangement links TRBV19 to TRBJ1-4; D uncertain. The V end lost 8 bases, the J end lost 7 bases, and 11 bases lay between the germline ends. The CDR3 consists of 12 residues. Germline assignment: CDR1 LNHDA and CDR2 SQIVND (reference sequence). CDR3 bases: TGTGCCAGTGGGTTGGGGTTTGAAAAACTGTTTTTT. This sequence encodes CASGLGFEKLFF.

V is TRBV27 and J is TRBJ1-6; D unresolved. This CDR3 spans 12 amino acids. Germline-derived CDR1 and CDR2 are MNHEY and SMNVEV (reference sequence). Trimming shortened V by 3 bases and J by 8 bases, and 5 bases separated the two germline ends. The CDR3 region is CASSFFDSPLHF. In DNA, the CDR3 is TGTGCCAGCAGTTTTTTTGATTCACCCCTCCACTTT.

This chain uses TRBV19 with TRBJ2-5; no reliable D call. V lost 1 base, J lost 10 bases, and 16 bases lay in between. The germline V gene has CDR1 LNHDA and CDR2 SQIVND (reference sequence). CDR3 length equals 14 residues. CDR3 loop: CASSIVTDKRSQYF. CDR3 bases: TGTGCCAGTAGTATAGTTACAGATAAGAGAAGCCAGTACTTC.

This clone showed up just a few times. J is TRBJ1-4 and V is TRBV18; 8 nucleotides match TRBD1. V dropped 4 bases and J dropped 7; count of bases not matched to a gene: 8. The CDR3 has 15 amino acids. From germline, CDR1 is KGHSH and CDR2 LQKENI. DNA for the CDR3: TGTGCCAGCTCACGAGTCGGACAGGGAGGTGAAAAACTGTTTTTT. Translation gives CASSRVGQGGEKLFF.